The 23 T cell receptor beta chains given below trace back to one sample, sequenced in a study of T cell responses to AZD1222 COVID-19 vaccine. Generated by immunoSEQ multiplex PCR, the TCRdb table keeps only in-frame clones and is missing some. The profile shows approximately 130,000 clones, more than 90% of them singletons. The source was peripheral blood, collected on day 0 of AZD1222 vaccination. The receptors stem from an adult in good health.

The chain employs TRBV19 and TRBJ2-5, with D unresolved. Germline-derived CDR1 and CDR2 are LNHDA and SQIVND (reference sequence). The CDR3 contains 13 residues. V lost 5 bases to trimming and J lost 1 base, with 8 bases between them. Written as DNA, the CDR3 is TGTGCCAGTAGTGCGGCAGCCCAAGAGACCCAGTACTTC. This gives the protein CASSAAAQETQYF. The whole variable domain, filled in from reference TRBV19 and TRBJ2-5, reads DGGITQSPKYLFRKEGQNVTLSCEQNLNHDAMYWYRQDPGQGLRLIYYSQIVNDFQKGDIAEGYSVSREKKESFPLTVTSAQKNPTAFYLCASSAAAQETQYFGPGTRLLVL.

The chain carries TRBV9 and TRBJ2-1; no clear D gene. CDR1 is SGDLS and CDR2 is YYNGEE in the germline V gene. The CDR3 has 13 amino acids. V dropped 0 bases and J dropped 5 bases, with 6 bases sitting between them. CDR3 region: CASSVANDNEQFF. Here the CDR3 DNA reads TGTGCCAGCAGCGTAGCAAATGACAATGAGCAGTTCTTC. Full variable domain (outside the CDR3, taken from reference TRBV9 and TRBJ2-1): DSGVTQTPKHLITATGQRVTLRCSPRSGDLSVYWYQQSLDQGLQFLIQYYNGEERAKGNILERFSAQQFPDLHSELNLSSLELGDSALYFCASSVANDNEQFFGPGTRLTVL.

This chain links TRBV7-9 with TRBJ1-5, with 9 bases that match TRBD1. Per germline, CDR1 SEHNR and CDR2 FQNEAQ (reference sequence). The trim removed 5 bases at V and 5 bases at J, leaving 13 bases unmatched. The CDR3 has 17 amino acids. CDR3 nucleotides: TGTGCCAGCAGCCAATTACTCGGGACAGGGAAGGATCAGCCCCAGCATTTT. It specifies CASSQLLGTGKDQPQHF.

This clone was seen a single time. This chain joins TRBV28 and TRBJ2-1; the D call may be TRBD1 or TRBD2 (7 bases each). The CDR3 contains 15 residues. Germline V gene lookup returns CDR1 MDHEN and CDR2 SYDVKM. V dropped 5 bases and J dropped 2 bases, with 13 bases sitting between them. The CDR3 bases are TGTGCCAGCAGTCCAGGGGGGGGTACCTACAATGAGCAGTTCTTC. Translating it yields CASSPGGGTYNEQFF.

The gene calls are TRBV6-2 or TRBV6-3 and TRBJ2-7; D might be TRBD1 or TRBD2, each matching 5 bases. V lost 7 bases and J 3 bases, leaving 16 bases between the germline ends. Per the germline V gene, CDR1 is MNHEY and CDR2 is SVGEGT. The CDR3 loop spans 14 amino acids. As DNA, the CDR3 is TGTGCCAGCAACCCCGGGACGTCTCTCTACGAGCAGTACTTC. It encodes CASNPGTSLYEQYF.

CDR3 DNA sequence: TGTGCCAGCAGCCTCCGGGTATCCGAGGATGAGCAGTTCTTC. It translates to CASSLRVSEDEQFF. The V and J genes are TRBV5-4 and TRBJ2-1; no reliable D call. Germline V gene data show CDR1 as SGHNT and CDR2 as YYREEE (reference sequence). The CDR3 is 14 amino acids. V was trimmed by 4 bases and J by 8 bases, leaving 16 bases between them.

V is TRBV30 and J is TRBJ1-5; D is possibly TRBD1 (6 bases). CDR3 length equals 14 residues. Germline V lookup: CDR1 GTSNPN, CDR2 SVGIG (reference sequence). The V end was cut by 5 bases, the J end by 0 bases, with 11 bases between. CDR3 residues: CAWAQDSSNQPQHF. CDR3 bases: TGTGCCTGGGCCCAGGACAGTAGCAATCAGCCCCAGCATTTT.

This chain joins TRBV7-2 and TRBJ2-1; 7 bases are shared with TRBD2. There are 15 residues in the CDR3. V shed 5 bases and J 5 bases; nucleotides not matched to a gene: 9. Germline CDR1 and CDR2: SGHTA and FQGNSA. The CDR3 DNA reads TGTGCCAGCAGCGTGACCGGGACTACGCACAATGAGCAGTTCTTC. This translates into CASSVTGTTHNEQFF.

V and J are TRBV7-2 and TRBJ2-2; D call uncertain. The CDR3 loop spans 15 amino acids. Trimming stripped 6 bases from V and 6 bases from J, with 17 bases between. CDR1 is SGHTA and CDR2 is FQGNSA in the germline V gene. As DNA, the CDR3 is TGTGCCAGCAGGTCAAGGGCAGGCCCTCCCGGGGAGCTGTTTTTT. Translated, it gives CASRSRAGPPGELFF.

This chain connects TRBV24-1 to TRBJ1-5, with D possibly TRBD1 on 6 matching bases. Between the trimmed V and J ends, which lost 4 bases and 5 bases, there was a span of 11 bases. CDR3 length equals 14 residues. The germline V gene encodes CDR1 KGHDR and CDR2 SFDVKD. Here the CDR3 DNA reads TGTGCCACCAGTGAAGGGGGGGCCCATCAGCCCCAGCATTTT. It encodes CATSEGGAHQPQHF.

This rearrangement joins TRBV7-2 to TRBJ2-7, with 7 bases lining up with TRBD1. Losses at the gene ends were 4 bases for V and 7 bases for J; bases not matched to a gene: 10. The CDR3 is made up of 14 amino acids. Germline CDR1 reads SGHTA; CDR2 reads FQGNSA. CDR3 nucleotides: TGTGCCAGCAGCTCAGGACAGGTGATGGGAGAGCAGTACTTC. It codes for CASSSGQVMGEQYF.

V and J are TRBV19 and TRBJ1-1; no clear D. Trimming pared 2 bases from V and 1 base from J, leaving 8 bases between. This CDR3 is 14 amino acids long. Germline V lookup: CDR1 LNHDA, CDR2 SQIVND (reference sequence). CDR3 sequence: CASSIIGSNTEAFF. The CDR3 DNA sequence: TGTGCCAGTAGTATAATAGGGTCGAACACTGAAGCTTTCTTT.

V and J are TRBV10-3 and TRBJ1-1; 8 positions match TRBD1. Germline CDR1 ENHRY, CDR2 SYGVKD. This CDR3 spans 13 amino acids. The J segment lost 4 bases and the V segment lost 6 bases, leaving 4 bases of the junction unmatched. CDR3: CAIRVTGGTEAFF. CDR3 sequence (DNA): TGTGCCATCAGGGTAACAGGGGGCACTGAAGCTTTCTTT.

V and J are TRBV4-2 and TRBJ2-3; no clear D. CDR1 and CDR2 (germline): LGHNA, YNFKEQ. The CDR3 is made up of 13 amino acids. Trimming took off 1 base at V and 8 bases at J, with 10 bases between the two ends. CDR3 sequence reads: CASSQGIEATQYF. The CDR3 region has the DNA TGTGCCAGCAGCCAAGGTATCGAGGCTACGCAGTATTTT.

This chain joins TRBV4-1 and TRBJ1-4, with a possible D match to TRBD1 (5 bases). This CDR3 is built from 16 residues. With 5 bases removed from V and 5 bases from J, the gap between germline ends came to 18 bases. The germline V gene encodes CDR1 MGHRA and CDR2 YSYEKL. In DNA, the CDR3 is TGCGCCAGCAGCACACGTCCCGGGGCAGCGAATGAAAAACTGTTTTTT. It encodes CASSTRPGAANEKLFF.

This clone has a handful of counts. This chain uses TRBV20-1 with TRBJ2-7, with D possibly TRBD1 on 5 matching bases. In germline, CDR1 is DFQATT, CDR2 SNEGSKA (reference sequence). This CDR3 spans 13 amino acids. Between the trimmed V and J ends, which lost 3 bases and 0 bases, there was a span of 9 bases. This CDR3 is CSASRQSSYEQYF. The CDR3, as DNA: TGCAGTGCTAGTCGACAGTCCTCCTACGAGCAGTACTTC.

This clone has more than one count but fewer than ten. V gene TRBV25-1 combines with J gene TRBJ1-1, with 11 bases identical to TRBD1. V was pared by 4 bases and J by 10 bases, with 11 bases of the junction left unmatched. Germline V gene sequence: CDR1 MGHDK, CDR2 SYGVNS. The CDR3 has 15 amino acids. In DNA, the CDR3 is TGTGCCAGCAGTGGCTGGACAGGGGGCTCTCGGAGAGCTTTCTTT. It codes for CASSGWTGGSRRAFF.

This clone was seen more than once but under ten times. Other nucleotide sequences in the sample specify the same CDR3. V gene TRBV5-1 combines with J gene TRBJ2-5; D not certain. V lost 1 base to trimming and J lost 2 bases, with 0 bases between them. Germline lookup yields CDR1 SGHRS and CDR2 YFSETQ. CDR3 size: 11 residues. This chain's CDR3 is CASSLQETQYF. CDR3 nucleotides: TGCGCCAGCAGCTTGCAAGAGACCCAGTACTTC. Filled out from reference TRBV5-1 and TRBJ2-5, the complete variable domain reads KAGVTQTPRYLIKTRGQQVTLSCSPISGHRSVSWYQQTPGQGLQFLFEYFSETQRNKGNFPGRFSGRQFSNSRSEMNVSTLELGDSALYLCASSLQETQYFGPGTRLLVL.

This clone was counted a single time. The chain carries TRBV6-5 and TRBJ1-6; tentatively, D is TRBD1 (5 bases). V was clipped by 10 bases and J by 0 bases, with 10 bases between them. Germline V gene data show CDR1 as MNHEY and CDR2 as SVGAGI. The CDR3 is 14 residues long. The CDR3 protein is CATKGSSYNSPLHF. The CDR3 DNA reads TGTGCCACTAAGGGGAGCTCCTATAATTCACCCCTCCACTTT.

A few counts support this clone. The genes are TRBV5-4 and TRBJ2-6; a weak D match, TRBD2 (6 bases). V lost 6 bases and J lost 4, with 11 bases in between. Germline V gene data show CDR1 as SGHNT and CDR2 as YYREEE (reference sequence). The length of the CDR3 is 14 residues. The CDR3 DNA is TGTGCCAGCACGGACGGGGGAGGGGCCAACGTCCTGACTTTC. Protein: CASTDGGGANVLTF.

This chain joins TRBV27 and TRBJ1-5, with no clear D. Per germline, CDR1 MNHEY and CDR2 SMNVEV (reference sequence). The V end was cut by 6 bases, the J end by 6 bases, with 12 bases between. CDR3 length: 13 amino acids. CDR3 DNA: TGTGCCAGCAGGGGGTCATGGGGTCAGCCCCAGCATTTT. Its translation is CASRGSWGQPQHF.

The chain has TRBV12-3 or TRBV12-4 and TRBJ1-2, with TRBD1 as a possible D gene (6 bases). The V and J ends lost 3 bases and 7 bases respectively, with 12 bases between them. There are 13 residues in the CDR3. CDR3 in amino acids: CASSLGGPSGYTF. CDR3 DNA: TGTGCCAGCAGTTTGGGGGGGCCGAGTGGCTACACCTTC.

This clone was picked up one time. V usage is TRBV5-1 and J usage is TRBJ1-1; D not certain. The length of the CDR3 is 11 residues. Per the germline V gene, CDR1 is SGHRS and CDR2 is YFSETQ. Between the trimmed V and J ends, which lost 0 bases and 11 bases, there was a span of 8 bases. The CDR3 is CASSLGRGAFF. In nucleotides, the CDR3 is TGCGCCAGCAGCTTGGGACGGGGTGCTTTCTTT.